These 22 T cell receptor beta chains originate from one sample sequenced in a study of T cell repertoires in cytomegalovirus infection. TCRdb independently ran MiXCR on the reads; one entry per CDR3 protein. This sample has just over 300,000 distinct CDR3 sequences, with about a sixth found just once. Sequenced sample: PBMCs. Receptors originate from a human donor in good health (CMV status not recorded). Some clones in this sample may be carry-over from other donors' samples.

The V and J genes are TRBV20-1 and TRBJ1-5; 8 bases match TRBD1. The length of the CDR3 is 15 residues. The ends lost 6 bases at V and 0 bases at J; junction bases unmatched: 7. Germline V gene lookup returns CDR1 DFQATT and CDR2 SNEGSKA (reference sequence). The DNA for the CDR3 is TGCAGTGCCTCGGGGGGACAGGCTAGCAATCAGCCCCAGCATTTT. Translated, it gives CSASGGQASNQPQHF.

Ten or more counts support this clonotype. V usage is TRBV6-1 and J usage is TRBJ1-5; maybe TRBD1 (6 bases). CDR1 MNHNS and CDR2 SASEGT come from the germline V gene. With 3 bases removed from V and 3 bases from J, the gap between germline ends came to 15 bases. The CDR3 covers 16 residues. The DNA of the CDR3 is TGTGCCAGCAGTGACTACAGGGTTAGGGCCAATCAGCCCCAGCATTTT. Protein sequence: CASSDYRVRANQPQHF.

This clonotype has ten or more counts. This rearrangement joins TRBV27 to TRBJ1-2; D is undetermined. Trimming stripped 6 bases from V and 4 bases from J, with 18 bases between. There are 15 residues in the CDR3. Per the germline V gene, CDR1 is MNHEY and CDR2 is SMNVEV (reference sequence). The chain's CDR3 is CASSLNSLPTYGYTF. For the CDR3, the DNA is TGTGCCAGCAGCCTCAACTCCCTCCCGACCTATGGCTACACCTTC.

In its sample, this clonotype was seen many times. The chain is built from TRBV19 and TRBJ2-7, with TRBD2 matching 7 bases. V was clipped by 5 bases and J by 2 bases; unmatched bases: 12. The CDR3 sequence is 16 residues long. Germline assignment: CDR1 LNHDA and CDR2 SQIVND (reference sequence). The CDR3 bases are TGTGCCAGTAGTTCAACCAGCGGGACGTTAACCTACGAGCAGTACTTC. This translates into CASSSTSGTLTYEQYF.

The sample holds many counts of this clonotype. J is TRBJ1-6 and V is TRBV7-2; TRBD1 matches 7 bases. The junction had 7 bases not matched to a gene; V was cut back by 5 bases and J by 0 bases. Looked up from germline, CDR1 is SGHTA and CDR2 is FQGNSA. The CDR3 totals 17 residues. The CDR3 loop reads CASSQGQPSSYNSPLHF. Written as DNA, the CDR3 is TGTGCCAGCAGCCAGGGACAGCCGAGCTCCTATAATTCACCCCTCCACTTT.

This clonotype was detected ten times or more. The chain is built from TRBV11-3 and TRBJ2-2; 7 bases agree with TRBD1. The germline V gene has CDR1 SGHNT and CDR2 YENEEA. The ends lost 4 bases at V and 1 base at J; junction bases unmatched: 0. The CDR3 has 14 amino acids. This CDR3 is CASSWTGNTGELFF. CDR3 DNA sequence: TGTGCCAGCAGCTGGACAGGGAACACCGGGGAGCTGTTTTTT.

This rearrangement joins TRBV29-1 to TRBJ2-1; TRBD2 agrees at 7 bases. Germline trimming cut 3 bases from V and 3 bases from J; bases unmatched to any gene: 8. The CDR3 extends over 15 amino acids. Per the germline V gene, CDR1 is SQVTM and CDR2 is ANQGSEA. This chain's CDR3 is CSVEGGEDFYNEQFF. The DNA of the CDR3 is TGCAGCGTTGAGGGAGGGGAGGACTTCTACAATGAGCAGTTCTTC.

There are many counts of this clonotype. CDR3 amino acids: CASSQDNQPQHF. The CDR3 DNA is TGTGCCAGCAGTCAGGATAATCAGCCCCAGCATTTT. V gene TRBV6-1 combines with J gene TRBJ1-5; no clear D. CDR3 length: 12 residues. Germline CDR1 and CDR2: MNHNS and SASEGT. V was trimmed by 5 bases and J by 4 bases, leaving 6 bases between them.

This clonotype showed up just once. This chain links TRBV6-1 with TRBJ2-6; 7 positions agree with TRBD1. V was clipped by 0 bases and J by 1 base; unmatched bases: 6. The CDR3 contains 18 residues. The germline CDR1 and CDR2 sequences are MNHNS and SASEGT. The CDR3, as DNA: TGTGCCAGCAGTGAAGCGCAGACAGGGCAATCTGGGGCCAACGTCCTGACTTTC. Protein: CASSEAQTGQSGANVLTF.

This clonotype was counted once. CDR3 loop: CSARRSYNEQFF. CDR3 DNA: TGCAGTGCTAGGAGGAGCTACAATGAGCAGTTCTTC. The J gene is TRBJ2-1, the V gene TRBV20-1, with unresolved D. Germline V gives CDR1 DFQATT, CDR2 SNEGSKA (reference sequence). The germline V and J ends were trimmed by 3 bases and 3 bases, with 6 bases remaining between them. The CDR3 covers 12 residues.

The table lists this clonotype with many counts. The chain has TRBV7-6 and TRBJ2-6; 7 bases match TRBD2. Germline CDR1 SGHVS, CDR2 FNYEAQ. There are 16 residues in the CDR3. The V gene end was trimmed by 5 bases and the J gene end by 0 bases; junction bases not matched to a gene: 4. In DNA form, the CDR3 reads TGTGCCAGCAGCCGCGGGAGCCACTCTGGGGCCAACGTCCTGACTTTC. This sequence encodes CASSRGSHSGANVLTF.

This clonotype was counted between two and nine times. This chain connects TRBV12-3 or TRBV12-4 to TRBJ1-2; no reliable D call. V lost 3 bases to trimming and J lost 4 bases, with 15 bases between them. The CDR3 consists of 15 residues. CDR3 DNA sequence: TGTGCCAGCAGTTTGAGTCCGCAGCCTCCCTATGGCTACACCTTC. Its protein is CASSLSPQPPYGYTF.

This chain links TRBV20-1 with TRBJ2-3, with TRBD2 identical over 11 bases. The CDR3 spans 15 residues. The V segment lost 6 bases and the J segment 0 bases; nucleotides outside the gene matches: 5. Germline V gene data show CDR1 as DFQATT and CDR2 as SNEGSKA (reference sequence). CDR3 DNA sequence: TGCAGTGCGGAGACTAGCGGGACAAGCACAGATACGCAGTATTTT. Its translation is CSAETSGTSTDTQYF.

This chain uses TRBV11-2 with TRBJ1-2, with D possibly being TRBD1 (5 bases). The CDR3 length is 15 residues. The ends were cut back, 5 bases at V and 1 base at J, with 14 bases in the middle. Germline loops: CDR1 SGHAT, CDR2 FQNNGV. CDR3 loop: CASSRPQANNYGYTF. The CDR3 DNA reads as TGTGCCAGCAGCCGGCCACAGGCTAATAACTATGGCTACACCTTC.

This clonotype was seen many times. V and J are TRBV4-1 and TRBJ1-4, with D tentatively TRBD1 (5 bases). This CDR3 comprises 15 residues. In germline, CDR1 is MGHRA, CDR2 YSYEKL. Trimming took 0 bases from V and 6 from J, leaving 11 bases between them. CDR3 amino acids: CASSQDPDSHEKLFF. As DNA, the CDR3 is TGCGCCAGCAGCCAAGATCCCGACAGTCATGAAAAACTGTTTTTT.

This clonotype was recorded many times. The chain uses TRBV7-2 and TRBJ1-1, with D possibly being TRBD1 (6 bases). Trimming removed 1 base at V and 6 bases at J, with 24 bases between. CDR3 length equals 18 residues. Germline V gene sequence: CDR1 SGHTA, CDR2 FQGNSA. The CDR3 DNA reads TGTGCCAGCAGCTTAGAAAGGGGAACTGGGGGGCTTCGGTCTGAAGCTTTCTTT. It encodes CASSLERGTGGLRSEAFF.

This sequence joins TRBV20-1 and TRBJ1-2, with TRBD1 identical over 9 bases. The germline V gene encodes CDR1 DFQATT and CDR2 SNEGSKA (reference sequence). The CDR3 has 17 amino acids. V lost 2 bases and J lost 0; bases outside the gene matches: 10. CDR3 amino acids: CSARKGQGLNTNYGYTF. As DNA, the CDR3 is TGCAGTGCTAGAAAGGGACAGGGACTTAATACTAACTATGGCTACACCTTC.

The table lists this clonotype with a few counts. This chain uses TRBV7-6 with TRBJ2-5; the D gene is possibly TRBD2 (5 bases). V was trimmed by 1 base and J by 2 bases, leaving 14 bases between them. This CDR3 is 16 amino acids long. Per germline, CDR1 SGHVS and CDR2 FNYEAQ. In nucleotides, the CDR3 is TGTGCCAGCAGCTTAGTAGGGTCTAGAGGGCAAGAGACCCAGTACTTC. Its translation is CASSLVGSRGQETQYF.

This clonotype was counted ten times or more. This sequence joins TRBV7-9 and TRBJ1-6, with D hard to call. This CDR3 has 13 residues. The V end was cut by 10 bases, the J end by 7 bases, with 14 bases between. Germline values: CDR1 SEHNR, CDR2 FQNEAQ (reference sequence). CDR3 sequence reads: CATERQQNSPLHF. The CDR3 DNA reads TGTGCCACTGAGAGGCAGCAAAATTCACCCCTCCACTTT.

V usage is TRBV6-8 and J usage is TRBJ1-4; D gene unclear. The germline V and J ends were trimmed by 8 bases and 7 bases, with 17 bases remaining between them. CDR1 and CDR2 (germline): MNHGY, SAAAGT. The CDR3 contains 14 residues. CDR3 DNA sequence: TGTGCCAGCGGACGGACGGACCTCATTGAAAAACTGTTTTTT. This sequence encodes CASGRTDLIEKLFF.

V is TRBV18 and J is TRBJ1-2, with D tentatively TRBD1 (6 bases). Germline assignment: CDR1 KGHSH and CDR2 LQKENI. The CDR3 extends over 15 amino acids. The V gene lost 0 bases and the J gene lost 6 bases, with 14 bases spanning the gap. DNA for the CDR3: TGTGCCAGCTCACCACCGAACCGACAGGACCATGGCTACACCTTC. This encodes CASSPPNRQDHGYTF. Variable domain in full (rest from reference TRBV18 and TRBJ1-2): NAGVMQNPRHLVRRRGQEARLRCSPMKGHSHVYWYRQLPEEGLKFMVYLQKENIIDESGMPKERFSAEFPKEGPSILRIQQVVRGDSAAYFCASSPPNRQDHGYTFGSGTRLTVV.

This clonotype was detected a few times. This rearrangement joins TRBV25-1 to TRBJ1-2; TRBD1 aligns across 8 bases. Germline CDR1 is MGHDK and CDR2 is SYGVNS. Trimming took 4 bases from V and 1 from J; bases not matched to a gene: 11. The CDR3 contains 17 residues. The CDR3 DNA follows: TGTGCCAGCAGTGCGCAGGGGGCTCCGGATCTTAACTATGGCTACACCTTC. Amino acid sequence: CASSAQGAPDLNYGYTF.